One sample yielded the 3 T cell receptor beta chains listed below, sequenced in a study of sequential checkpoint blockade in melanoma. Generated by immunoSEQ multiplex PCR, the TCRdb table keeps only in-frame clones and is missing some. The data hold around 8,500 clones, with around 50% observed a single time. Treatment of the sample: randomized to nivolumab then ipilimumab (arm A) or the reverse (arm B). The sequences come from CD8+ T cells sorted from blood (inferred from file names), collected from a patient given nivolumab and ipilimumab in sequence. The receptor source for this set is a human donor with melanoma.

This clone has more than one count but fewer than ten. DNA for the CDR3: TGTGCCAGCACCCCCGCCGGACAGAACTCCTACGAGCAGTACTTC. Its translation is CASTPAGQNSYEQYF. The genes are TRBV28 and TRBJ2-7; D is possibly TRBD1 (6 bases). Trimming took off 7 bases at V and 0 bases at J, with 16 bases between the two ends. The germline V gene has CDR1 MDHEN and CDR2 SYDVKM. This CDR3 has 15 amino acids.

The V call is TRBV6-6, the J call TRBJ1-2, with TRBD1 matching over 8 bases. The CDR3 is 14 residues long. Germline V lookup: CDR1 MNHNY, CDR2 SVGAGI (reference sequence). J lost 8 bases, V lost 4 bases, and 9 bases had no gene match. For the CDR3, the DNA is TGTGCCAGCAGTTCGACAGGGGTTCCAAACGGCTACACCTTC. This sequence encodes CASSSTGVPNGYTF.

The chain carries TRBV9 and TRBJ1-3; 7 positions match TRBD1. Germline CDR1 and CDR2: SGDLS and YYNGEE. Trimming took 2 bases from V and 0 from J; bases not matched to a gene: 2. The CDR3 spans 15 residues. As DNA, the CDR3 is TGTGCCAGCAGCGTGGGGGACAGCTCTGGAAACACCATATATTTT. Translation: CASSVGDSSGNTIYF.